The entry below describes one T cell receptor (beta chain). This sample is drawn from a study of T cell clonotyping in hematopoietic cell transplantation. Blood collection times were about day -28 and days 30, 100, 180 posttransplant. Germline V CDR1 and CDR2: SNHLY, FYNNEI. V lost 7 bases and J lost 4, with 20 bases in between. The CDR3 runs 16 residues. The repertoire was sequenced with immunoSEQ multiplex PCR; TCRdb's copy has only in-frame clones and lacks some. The data contain about 8,700 clones, 86% of them singletons. The starting material was PBMCs, obtained 180 days after allogeneic stem cell transplant. The receptor comes from a human patient who had an allogeneic stem cell transplant, so the T cells may come from the graft donor. The donor label of this sample is uncertain. Some clones in this sample may be carry-over from other donors' samples. This chain uses TRBV2 with TRBJ1-5; D might be TRBD1 (5 bases). CDR3 sequence: CASTNPTAGGNQPQHF. The CDR3 DNA follows: TGTGCCAGCACTAACCCTACCGCGGGGGGGAATCAGCCCCAGCATTTT.